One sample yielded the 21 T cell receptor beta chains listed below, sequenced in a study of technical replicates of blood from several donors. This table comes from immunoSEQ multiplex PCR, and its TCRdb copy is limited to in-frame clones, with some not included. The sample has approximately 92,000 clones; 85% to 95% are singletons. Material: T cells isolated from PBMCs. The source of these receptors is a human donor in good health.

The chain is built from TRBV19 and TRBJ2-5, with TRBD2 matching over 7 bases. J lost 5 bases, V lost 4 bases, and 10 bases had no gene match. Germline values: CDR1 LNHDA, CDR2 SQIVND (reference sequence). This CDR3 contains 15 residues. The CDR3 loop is CASSSPGLPQETQYF. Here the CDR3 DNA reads TGTGCCAGTAGTAGCCCGGGACTACCCCAGGAGACCCAGTACTTC. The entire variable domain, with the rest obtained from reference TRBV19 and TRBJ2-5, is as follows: DGGITQSPKYLFRKEGQNVTLSCEQNLNHDAMYWYRQDPGQGLRLIYYSQIVNDFQKGDIAEGYSVSREKKESFPLTVTSAQKNPTAFYLCASSSPGLPQETQYFGPGTRLLVL.

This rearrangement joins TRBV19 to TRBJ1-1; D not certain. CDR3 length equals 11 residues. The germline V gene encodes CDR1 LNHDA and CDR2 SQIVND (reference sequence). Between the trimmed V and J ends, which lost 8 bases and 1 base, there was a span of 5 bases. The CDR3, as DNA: TGTGCCAGTTCCCAGAACACTGAAGCTTTCTTT. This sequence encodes CASSQNTEAFF.

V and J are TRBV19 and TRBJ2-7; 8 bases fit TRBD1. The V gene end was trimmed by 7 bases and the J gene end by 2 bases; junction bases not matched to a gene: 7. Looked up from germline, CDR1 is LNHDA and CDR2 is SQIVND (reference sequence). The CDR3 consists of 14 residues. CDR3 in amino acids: CASKLDRATYEQYF. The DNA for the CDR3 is TGTGCCAGTAAACTGGACAGGGCCACCTACGAGCAGTACTTC.

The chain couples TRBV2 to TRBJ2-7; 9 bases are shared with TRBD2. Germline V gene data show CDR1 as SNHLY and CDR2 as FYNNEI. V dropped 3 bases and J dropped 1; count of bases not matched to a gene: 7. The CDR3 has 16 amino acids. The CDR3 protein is CASSEGLAGLSYEQYF. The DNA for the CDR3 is TGTGCCAGCAGTGAGGGCCTAGCGGGATTGTCCTACGAGCAGTACTTC.

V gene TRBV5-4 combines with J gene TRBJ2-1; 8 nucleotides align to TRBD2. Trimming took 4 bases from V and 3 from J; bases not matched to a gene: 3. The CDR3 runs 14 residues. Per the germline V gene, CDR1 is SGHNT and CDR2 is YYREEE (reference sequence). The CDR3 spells CASSGSGSYNEQFF. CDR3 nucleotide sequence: TGTGCCAGCAGCGGGAGCGGGAGCTACAATGAGCAGTTCTTC. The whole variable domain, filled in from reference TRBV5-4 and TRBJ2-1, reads ETGVTQSPTHLIKTRGQQVTLRCSSQSGHNTVSWYQQALGQGPQFIFQYYREEENGRGNFPPRFSGLQFPNYSSELNVNALELDDSALYLCASSGSGSYNEQFFGPGTRLTVL.

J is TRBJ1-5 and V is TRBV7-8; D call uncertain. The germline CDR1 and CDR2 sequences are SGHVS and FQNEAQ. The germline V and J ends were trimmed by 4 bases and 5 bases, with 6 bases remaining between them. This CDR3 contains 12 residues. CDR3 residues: CASSSYYQPQHF. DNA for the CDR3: TGTGCCAGCAGCTCATACTATCAGCCCCAGCATTTT.

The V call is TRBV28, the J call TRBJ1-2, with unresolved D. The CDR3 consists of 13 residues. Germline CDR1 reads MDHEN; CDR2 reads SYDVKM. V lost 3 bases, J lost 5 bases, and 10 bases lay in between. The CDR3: CASSFREQYGYTF. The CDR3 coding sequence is TGTGCCAGCAGTTTTAGAGAGCAATATGGCTACACCTTC.

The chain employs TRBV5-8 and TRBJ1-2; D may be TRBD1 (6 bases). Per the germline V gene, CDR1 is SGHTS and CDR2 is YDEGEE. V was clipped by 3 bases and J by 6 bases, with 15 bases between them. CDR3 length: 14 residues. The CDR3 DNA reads TGTGCCAGCAGCTCTTACAGGGTTCGGGATGGCTACACCTTC. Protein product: CASSSYRVRDGYTF.

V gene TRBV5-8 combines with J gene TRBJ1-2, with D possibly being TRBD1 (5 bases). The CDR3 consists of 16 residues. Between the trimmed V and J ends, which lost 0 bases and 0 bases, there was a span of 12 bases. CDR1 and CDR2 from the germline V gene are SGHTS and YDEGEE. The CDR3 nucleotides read TGTGCCAGCAGCTTGGTGTTCGGGGGGTCTAACTATGGCTACACCTTC. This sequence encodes CASSLVFGGSNYGYTF.

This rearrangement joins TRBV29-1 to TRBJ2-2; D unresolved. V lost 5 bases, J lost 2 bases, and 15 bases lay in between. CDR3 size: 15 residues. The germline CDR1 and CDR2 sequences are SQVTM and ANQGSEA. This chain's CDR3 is CSVPNPQANTGELFF. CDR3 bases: TGCAGCGTTCCTAACCCCCAGGCCAACACCGGGGAGCTGTTTTTT.

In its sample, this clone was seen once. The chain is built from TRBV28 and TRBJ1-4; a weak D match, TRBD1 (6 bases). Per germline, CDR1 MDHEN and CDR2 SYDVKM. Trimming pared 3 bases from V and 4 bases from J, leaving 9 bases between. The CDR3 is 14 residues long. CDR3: CASSLVRGNEKLFF. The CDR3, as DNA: TGTGCCAGCAGTTTGGTCAGGGGTAATGAAAAACTGTTTTTT.

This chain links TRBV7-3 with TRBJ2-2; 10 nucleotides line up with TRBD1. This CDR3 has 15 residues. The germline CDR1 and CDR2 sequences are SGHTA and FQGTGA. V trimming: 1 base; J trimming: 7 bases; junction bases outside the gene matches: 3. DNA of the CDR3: TGTGCCAGCAGCTTAAGACAGGGGGCGAACGGGGAGCTGTTTTTT. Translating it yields CASSLRQGANGELFF.

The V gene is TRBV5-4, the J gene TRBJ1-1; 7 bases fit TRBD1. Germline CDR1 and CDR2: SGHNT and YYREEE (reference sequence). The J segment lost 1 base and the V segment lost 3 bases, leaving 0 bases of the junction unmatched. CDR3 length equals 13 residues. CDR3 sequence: CASSWDRNTEAFF. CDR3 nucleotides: TGTGCCAGCAGCTGGGACAGGAACACTGAAGCTTTCTTT. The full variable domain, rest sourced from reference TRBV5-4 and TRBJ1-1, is ETGVTQSPTHLIKTRGQQVTLRCSSQSGHNTVSWYQQALGQGPQFIFQYYREEENGRGNFPPRFSGLQFPNYSSELNVNALELDDSALYLCASSWDRNTEAFFGQGTRLTVV.

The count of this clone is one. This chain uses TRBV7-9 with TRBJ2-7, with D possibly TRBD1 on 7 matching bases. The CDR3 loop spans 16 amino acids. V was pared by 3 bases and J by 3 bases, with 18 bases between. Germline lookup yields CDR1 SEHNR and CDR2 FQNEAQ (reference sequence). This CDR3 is CASSFLFGQEGYEQYF. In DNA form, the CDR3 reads TGTGCCAGCAGCTTCCTCTTTGGACAGGAGGGCTACGAGCAGTACTTC.

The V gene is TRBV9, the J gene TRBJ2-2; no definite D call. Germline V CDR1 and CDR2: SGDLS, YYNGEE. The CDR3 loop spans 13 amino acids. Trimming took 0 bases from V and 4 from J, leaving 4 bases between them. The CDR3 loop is CASSVAFTGELFF. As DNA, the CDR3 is TGTGCCAGCAGCGTAGCCTTCACCGGGGAGCTGTTTTTT.

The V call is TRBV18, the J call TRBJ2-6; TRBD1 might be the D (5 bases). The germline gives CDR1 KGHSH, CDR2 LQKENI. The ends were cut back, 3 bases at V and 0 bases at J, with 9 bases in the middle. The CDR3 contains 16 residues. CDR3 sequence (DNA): TGTGCCAGCTCACCCGGACAAGGCTCTGGGGCCAACGTCCTGACTTTC. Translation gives CASSPGQGSGANVLTF.

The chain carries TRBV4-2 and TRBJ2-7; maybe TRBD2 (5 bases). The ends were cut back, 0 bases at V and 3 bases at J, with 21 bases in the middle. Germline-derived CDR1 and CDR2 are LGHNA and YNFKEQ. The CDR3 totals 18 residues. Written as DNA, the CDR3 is TGTGCCAGCAGCCAAGATCGGAGGAGCGGAGCAATTCTCTACGAGCAGTACTTC. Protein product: CASSQDRRSGAILYEQYF.

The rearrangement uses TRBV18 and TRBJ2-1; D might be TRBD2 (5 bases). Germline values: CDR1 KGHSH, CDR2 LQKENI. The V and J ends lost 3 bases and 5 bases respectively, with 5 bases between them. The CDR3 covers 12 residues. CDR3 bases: TGTGCCAGCTCACCCGGGAACAATGAGCAGTTCTTC. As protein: CASSPGNNEQFF.

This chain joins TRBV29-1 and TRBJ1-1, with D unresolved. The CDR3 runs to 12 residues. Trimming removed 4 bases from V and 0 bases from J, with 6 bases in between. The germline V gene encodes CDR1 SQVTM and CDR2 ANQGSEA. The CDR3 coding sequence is TGCAGCGTTGGGCAAGTGAACACTGAAGCTTTCTTT. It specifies CSVGQVNTEAFF.

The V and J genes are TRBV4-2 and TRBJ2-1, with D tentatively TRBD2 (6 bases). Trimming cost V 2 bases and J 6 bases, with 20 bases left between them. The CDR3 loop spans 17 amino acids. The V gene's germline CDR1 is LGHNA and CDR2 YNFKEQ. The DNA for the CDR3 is TGTGCCAGCAGCCAAAACCCCGGGACTGCAGTTGGCAATGAGCAGTTCTTC. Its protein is CASSQNPGTAVGNEQFF.

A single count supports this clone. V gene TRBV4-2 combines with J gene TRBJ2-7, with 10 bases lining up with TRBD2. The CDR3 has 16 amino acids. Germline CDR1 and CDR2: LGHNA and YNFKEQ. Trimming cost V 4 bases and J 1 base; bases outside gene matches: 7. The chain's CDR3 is CASSPPLAGDSYEQYF. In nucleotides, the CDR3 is TGTGCCAGCAGCCCTCCGCTAGCGGGAGATTCCTACGAGCAGTACTTC.